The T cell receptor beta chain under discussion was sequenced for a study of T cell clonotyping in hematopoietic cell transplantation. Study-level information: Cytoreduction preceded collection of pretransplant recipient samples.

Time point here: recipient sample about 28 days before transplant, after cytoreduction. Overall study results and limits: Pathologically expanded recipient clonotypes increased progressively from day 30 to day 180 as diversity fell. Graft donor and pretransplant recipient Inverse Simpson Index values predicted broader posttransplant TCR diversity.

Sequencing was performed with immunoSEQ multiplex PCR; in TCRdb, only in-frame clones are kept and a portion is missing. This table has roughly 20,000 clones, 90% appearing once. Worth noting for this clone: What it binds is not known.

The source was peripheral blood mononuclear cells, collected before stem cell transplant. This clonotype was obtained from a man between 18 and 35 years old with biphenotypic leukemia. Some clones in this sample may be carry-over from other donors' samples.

The DNA for the CDR3 is TGTGCCAGCAGTCCTAACGGACAGGGCGCAGAGACCCAGTACTTC. Its protein is CASSPNGQGAETQYF. The chain is built from TRBV2 and TRBJ2-5, with TRBD1 matching over 8 bases. The V segment lost 5 bases and the J segment 4 bases; nucleotides outside the gene matches: 9. The CDR3 consists of 15 residues. Germline CDR1 reads SNHLY; CDR2 reads FYNNEI.